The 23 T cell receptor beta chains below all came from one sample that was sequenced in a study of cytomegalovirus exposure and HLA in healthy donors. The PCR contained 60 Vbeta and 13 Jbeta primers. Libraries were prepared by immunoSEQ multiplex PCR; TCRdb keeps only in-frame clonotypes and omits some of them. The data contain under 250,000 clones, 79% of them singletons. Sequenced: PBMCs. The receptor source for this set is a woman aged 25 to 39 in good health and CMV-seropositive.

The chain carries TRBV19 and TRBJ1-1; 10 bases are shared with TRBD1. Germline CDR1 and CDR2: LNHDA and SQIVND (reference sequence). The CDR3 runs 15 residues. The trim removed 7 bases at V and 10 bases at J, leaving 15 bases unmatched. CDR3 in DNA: TGTGCCAGTACTGGGGGGTCAGGACAGGGGGTAATAGCTTTCTTT. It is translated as CASTGGSGQGVIAFF.

CDR3 nucleotides: TGTGCCAGCAGCCAATCCCAGGGGGGAGACGCTTTCTTT. This translates into CASSQSQGGDAFF. The gene calls are TRBV16 and TRBJ1-1; 7 bases line up with TRBD1. Germline V gene sequence: CDR1 KGHSY, CDR2 FQNENV. The CDR3 extends over 13 amino acids. J gave up 11 bases and V 0 bases, and 6 bases lay outside the gene matches.

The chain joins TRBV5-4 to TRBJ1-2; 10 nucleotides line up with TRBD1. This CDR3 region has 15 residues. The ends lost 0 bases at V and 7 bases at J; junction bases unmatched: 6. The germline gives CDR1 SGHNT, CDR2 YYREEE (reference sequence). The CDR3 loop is CASSLAGQGRGGYTF. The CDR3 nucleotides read TGTGCCAGCAGCTTGGCGGGACAGGGGAGGGGTGGCTACACCTTC.

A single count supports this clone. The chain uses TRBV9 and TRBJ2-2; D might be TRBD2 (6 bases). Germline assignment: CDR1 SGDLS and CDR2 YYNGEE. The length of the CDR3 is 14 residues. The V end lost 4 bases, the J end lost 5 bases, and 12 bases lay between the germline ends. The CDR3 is CASSPGTYTGELFF. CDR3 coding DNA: TGTGCCAGCAGCCCTGGGACTTATACCGGGGAGCTGTTTTTT. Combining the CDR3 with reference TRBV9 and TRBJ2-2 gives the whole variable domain DSGVTQTPKHLITATGQRVTLRCSPRSGDLSVYWYQQSLDQGLQFLIQYYNGEERAKGNILERFSAQQFPDLHSELNLSSLELGDSALYFCASSPGTYTGELFFGEGSRLTVL.

The CDR3, as DNA: TGTGCCAGCAGCCCGGGACTAGGAGCCACAGATACGCAGTATTTT. Its translation: CASSPGLGATDTQYF. This chain links TRBV11-2 with TRBJ2-3; TRBD2 matches 8 bases. This CDR3 comprises 15 residues. V shed 5 bases, J shed 2 bases, and the junction held 6 bases outside the gene matches. Germline V gene sequence: CDR1 SGHAT, CDR2 FQNNGV.

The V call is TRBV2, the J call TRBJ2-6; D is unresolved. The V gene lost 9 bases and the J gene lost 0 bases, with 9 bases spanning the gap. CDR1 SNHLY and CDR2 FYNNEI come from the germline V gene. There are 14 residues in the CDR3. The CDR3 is CASSRDSGANVLTF. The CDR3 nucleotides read TGTGCCAGTAGCCGAGACTCTGGGGCCAACGTCCTGACTTTC.

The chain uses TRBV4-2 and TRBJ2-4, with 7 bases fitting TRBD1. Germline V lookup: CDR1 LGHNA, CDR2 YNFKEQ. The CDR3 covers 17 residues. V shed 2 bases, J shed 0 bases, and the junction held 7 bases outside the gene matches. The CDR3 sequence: CASSQRGLGRAKNIQYF. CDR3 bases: TGTGCCAGCAGCCAAAGGGGGCTCGGCAGAGCCAAAAACATTCAGTACTTC.

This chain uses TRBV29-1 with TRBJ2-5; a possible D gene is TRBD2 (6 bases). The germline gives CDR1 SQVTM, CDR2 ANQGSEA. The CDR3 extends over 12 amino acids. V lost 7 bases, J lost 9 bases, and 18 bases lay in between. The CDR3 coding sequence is TGCAGCGCCGGGACTGGGGCACGGTCCCAGTACTTC. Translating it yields CSAGTGARSQYF.

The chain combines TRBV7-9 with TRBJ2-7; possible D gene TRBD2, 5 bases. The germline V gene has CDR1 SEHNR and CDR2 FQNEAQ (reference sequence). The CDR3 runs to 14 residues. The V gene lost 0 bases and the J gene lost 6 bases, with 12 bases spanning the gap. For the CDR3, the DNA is TGTGCCAGCAGCTTAGCGCCGGGATCTGGCGAGCAGTACTTC. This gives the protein CASSLAPGSGEQYF. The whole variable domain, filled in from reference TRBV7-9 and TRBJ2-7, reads DTGVSQNPRHKITKRGQNVTFRCDPISEHNRLYWYRQTLGQGPEFLTYFQNEAQLEKSRLLSDRFSAERPKGSFSTLEIQRTEQGDSAMYLCASSLAPGSGEQYFGPGTRLTVT.

The CDR3 here is CASSSSVLEKLFF. The CDR3 region has the DNA TGTGCCAGCAGCTCCTCGGTTCTGGAAAAACTGTTTTTT. The rearrangement uses TRBV7-9 and TRBJ1-4; D not resolved. The CDR3 is 13 amino acids. V was cut by 4 bases and J by 8 bases, with 11 bases left in between. Per germline, CDR1 SEHNR and CDR2 FQNEAQ (reference sequence).

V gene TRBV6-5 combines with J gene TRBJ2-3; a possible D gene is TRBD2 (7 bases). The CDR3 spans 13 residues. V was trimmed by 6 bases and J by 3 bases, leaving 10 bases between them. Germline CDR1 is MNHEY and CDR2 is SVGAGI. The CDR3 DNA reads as TGTGCCAGCAGGCGGGGGCTTACAGATACGCAGTATTTT. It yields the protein CASRRGLTDTQYF.

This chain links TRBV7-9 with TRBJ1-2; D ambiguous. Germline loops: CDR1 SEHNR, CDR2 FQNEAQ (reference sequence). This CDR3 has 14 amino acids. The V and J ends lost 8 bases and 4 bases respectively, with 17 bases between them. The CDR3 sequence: CASAQAPQFYGYTF. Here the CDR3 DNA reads TGTGCCAGCGCCCAGGCGCCTCAGTTCTATGGCTACACCTTC. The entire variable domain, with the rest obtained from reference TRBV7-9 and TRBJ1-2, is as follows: DTGVSQNPRHKITKRGQNVTFRCDPISEHNRLYWYRQTLGQGPEFLTYFQNEAQLEKSRLLSDRFSAERPKGSFSTLEIQRTEQGDSAMYLCASAQAPQFYGYTFGSGTRLTVV.

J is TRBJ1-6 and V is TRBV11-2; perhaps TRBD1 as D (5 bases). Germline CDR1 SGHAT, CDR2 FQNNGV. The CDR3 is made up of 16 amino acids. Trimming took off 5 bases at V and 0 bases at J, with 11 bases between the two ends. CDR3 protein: CASSEQDSSYNSPLHF. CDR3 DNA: TGTGCCAGCAGCGAACAGGATAGCTCCTATAATTCACCCCTCCACTTT.

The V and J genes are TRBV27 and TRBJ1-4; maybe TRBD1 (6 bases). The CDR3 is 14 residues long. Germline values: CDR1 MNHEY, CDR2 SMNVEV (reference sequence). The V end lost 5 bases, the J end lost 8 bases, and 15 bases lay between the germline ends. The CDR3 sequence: CASSPLQGREKLFF. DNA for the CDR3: TGTGCCAGCAGTCCCCTACAGGGTAGGGAAAAACTGTTTTTT.

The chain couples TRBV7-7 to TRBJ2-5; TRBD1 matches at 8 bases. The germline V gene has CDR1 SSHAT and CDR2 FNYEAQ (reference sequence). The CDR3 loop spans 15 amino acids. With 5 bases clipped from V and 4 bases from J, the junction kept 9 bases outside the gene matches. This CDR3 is CASSPTPTGVETQYF. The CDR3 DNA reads TGTGCCAGCAGCCCTACCCCGACAGGGGTAGAGACCCAGTACTTC.

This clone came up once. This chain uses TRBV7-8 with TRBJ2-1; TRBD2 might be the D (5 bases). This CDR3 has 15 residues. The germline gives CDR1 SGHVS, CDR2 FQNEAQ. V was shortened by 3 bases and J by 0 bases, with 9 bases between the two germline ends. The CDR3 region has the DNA TGTGCCAGCAGCTTTCTGGGGAGCTCCTACAATGAGCAGTTCTTC. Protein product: CASSFLGSSYNEQFF. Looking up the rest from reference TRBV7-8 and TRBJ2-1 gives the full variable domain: GAGVSQSPRYKVAKRGQDVALRCDPISGHVSLFWYQQALGQGPEFLTYFQNEAQLDKSGLPSDRFFAERPEGSVSTLKIQRTQQEDSAVYLCASSFLGSSYNEQFFGPGTRLTVL.

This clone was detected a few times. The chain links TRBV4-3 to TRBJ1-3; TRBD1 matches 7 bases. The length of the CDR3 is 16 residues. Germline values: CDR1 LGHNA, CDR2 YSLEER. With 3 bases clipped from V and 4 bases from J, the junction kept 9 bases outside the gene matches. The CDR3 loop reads CASSQDQGDAGNTIYF. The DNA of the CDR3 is TGCGCCAGCAGCCAGGATCAGGGGGATGCCGGAAACACCATATATTTT.

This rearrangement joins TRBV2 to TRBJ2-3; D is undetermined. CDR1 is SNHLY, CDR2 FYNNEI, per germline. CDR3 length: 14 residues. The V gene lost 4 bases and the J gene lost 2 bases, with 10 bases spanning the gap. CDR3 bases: TGTGCCAGCAGTGCAGGCCGCAACACAGATACGCAGTATTTT. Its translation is CASSAGRNTDTQYF.

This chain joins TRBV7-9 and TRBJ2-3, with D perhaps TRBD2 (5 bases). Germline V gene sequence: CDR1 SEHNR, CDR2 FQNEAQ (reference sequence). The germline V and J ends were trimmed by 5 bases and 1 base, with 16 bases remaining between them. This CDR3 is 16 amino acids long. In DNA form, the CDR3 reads TGTGCCAGCAGCACAACCGGGCCCGGGGGCACAGATACGCAGTATTTT. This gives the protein CASSTTGPGGTDTQYF.

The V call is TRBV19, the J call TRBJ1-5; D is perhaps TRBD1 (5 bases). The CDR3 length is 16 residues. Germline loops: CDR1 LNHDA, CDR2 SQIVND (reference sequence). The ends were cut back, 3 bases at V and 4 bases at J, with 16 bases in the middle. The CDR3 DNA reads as TGTGCCAGTAGTATCGTTAAGGGGTTAGGAAATCAGCCCCAGCATTTT. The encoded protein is CASSIVKGLGNQPQHF. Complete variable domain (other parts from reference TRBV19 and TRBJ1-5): DGGITQSPKYLFRKEGQNVTLSCEQNLNHDAMYWYRQDPGQGLRLIYYSQIVNDFQKGDIAEGYSVSREKKESFPLTVTSAQKNPTAFYLCASSIVKGLGNQPQHFGDGTRLSIL.

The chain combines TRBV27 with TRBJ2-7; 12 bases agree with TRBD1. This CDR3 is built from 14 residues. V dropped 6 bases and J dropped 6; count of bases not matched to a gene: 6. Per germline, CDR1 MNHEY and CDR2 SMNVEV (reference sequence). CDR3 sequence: CASSRGTGGFEQYF. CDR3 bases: TGTGCCAGCAGCCGGGGGACAGGGGGCTTCGAGCAGTACTTC.

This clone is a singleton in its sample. The CDR3, as DNA: TGTGCCAGCAGTGAAGCGCTTTTAGATTTCTACAATGAGCAGTTCTTC. Translated: CASSEALLDFYNEQFF. J is TRBJ2-1 and V is TRBV2; no clear D gene. The V end was cut by 0 bases, the J end by 3 bases, with 12 bases between. The CDR3 runs 16 residues. The germline V gene has CDR1 SNHLY and CDR2 FYNNEI.

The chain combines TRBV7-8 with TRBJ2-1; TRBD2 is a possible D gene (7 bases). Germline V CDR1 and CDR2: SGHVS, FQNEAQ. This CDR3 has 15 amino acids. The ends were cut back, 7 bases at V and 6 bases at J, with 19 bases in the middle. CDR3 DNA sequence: TGTGCCAGCACCTCAGGGGCGGGGGCCCTCAATGAGCAGTTCTTC. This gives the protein CASTSGAGALNEQFF.